The present T cell receptor beta chain was sequenced within a study of cytomegalovirus exposure and HLA in healthy donors (TCRdb year 2017). At the level of the whole study: An earlier analysis of approximately 600 of the donors reported 250 to 350 Gb of sequence data and 117 million unique TCR beta sequences from roughly 180 million T cells. Class I and class II HLA loci were covered by the typing at four-digit resolution. Several DR-DQ haplotypes were handled as single units for association and clustering because linkage in the cohort was strong. Besides the first cohort of roughly 660 subjects, a separate validation cohort made up of over a hundred different subjects was used. Roughly 300 gigabases of sequencing data and approximately 85 million unique TCR sequences were included in an early release covering roughly 600 HLA-typed donors. A later analysis re-examined previously published TCR beta repertoires from about 700 donors and added high-resolution HLA genotyping to investigate patterns of TCR occurrence. An earlier analysis of several hundred of the donors used high-throughput TCR beta sequencing to judge whether each TCR beta V gene segment behaved as functional or pseudogenic. In a later genetic analysis, genome-wide SNP genotypes for about three fifths of the roughly 670 donors were used, and that subset was treated as a discovery cohort. Every discovery cohort repertoire had been produced on one sequencing platform. The study combined high-throughput TCR immunosequencing, statistical association of individual TCRs with disease status, and machine learning to predict cytomegalovirus infection status. The study aimed to test whether cataloging public T cell receptors could reveal signatures of past pathogen exposure. Rather than using new phenotypic data, the later analysis identified candidate immune exposures from TCR beta sequences and from how often those sequences occurred across donors. Across 300 to 500 genotyped donors of the cohort, an average of roughly 230,000 unique TCR beta nucleotide sequences per donor were sequenced, and roughly a sixth of those sequences were non-productive. The study profiled the T cell repertoires of under 850 subjects by immunosequencing and related them to cytomegalovirus serostatus. The number of donors typed differed by locus, with about 629-640 for A, B, C, DRB1 and DQB1, over 500 for DQA1, 600 to 610 for DPA1, and some 470 for DPB1. Donor age, sex, ethnicity and CMV serostatus were compiled alongside the repertoire data. Of the 398 genotyped donors, roughly 80% fell in the genetic ancestry cluster associated with self-reported Caucasian donors.

The cohort comprised around 690 healthy bone marrow donors. Cohort members were all nominally healthy when sampled, although unrecorded immune exposures were likely present. The donor was CMV seropositive and belonged to the group of over 250 seropositive cohort members. Every donor gave a peripheral blood sample, and the peripheral blood mononuclear cells from that sample were used for TCR beta sequencing. The Qiagen DNeasy Blood Extraction Kit was used to extract genomic DNA from the blood cell samples. The library was obtained by the immunoSEQ multiplex PCR assay. A mixture of 60 forward primers for TCR Vbeta segments and 13 reverse primers for TCR Jbeta segments was used in the multiplex PCR. Amplification of the CDR3 region of rearranged TCR beta genes was performed with a multiplex PCR assay on genomic DNA. The amplified TCR beta libraries were sequenced on the Illumina HiSeq System as 87-base-pair reads. The study's processing was this. In a later analysis, some 80 million unique TCR beta chains were counted across the approximately 640 repertoires, and approximately 9.9 million of these chains were shared by at least two donors. To remove PCR and sequencing errors, raw reads were error-corrected and collapsed into unique sequences using a nearest-neighbor algorithm that merged closely related sequences. Alignment of CDR3 sequences to IMGT reference sequences was used to assign V, D and J gene segments. For a sequence to be retained, a match of at least six nucleotides was required to both a V gene segment and a J gene segment. A rearrangement was called productive if the CDR3 had no stop codons and remained in frame with V and J, and every other rearrangement was called non-productive. CDR3 was defined according to IMGT convention as the region running from the second conserved V-encoded cysteine to the conserved J-encoded phenylalanine. The earlier analysis of 500 to 600 of the donors excluded sequences that lacked an unambiguous match to a single V gene segment. An earlier analysis of several hundred of the donors called V segments functional above 56.7% productive rearrangements and segregating when the between-donor standard deviation exceeded 5%. A statistical classification framework was developed to diagnose cytomegalovirus status using the catalog of TCR beta chain sequences. A later analysis assigned V and J genes by comparing TCR nucleotide sequences with IMGT/GENE-DB human TR gene sequences. Using the TCRdist pipeline, a later analysis assigned CDR3 sequences along with most-parsimonious VDJ recombination scenarios. A later analysis defined each TCR beta chain by its CDR3 amino acid sequence plus V-gene family, and excluded reads lacking a unique V-gene family. To address suspected cross-contamination and a sequencing artifact, a later analysis removed roughly 580 highly shared, low-generation-probability nucleotide sequences. In a later analysis, a clonal expansion index was calculated for each public chain from normalized within-repertoire ranks of inferred template counts. In a later analysis, generation probabilities were computed with a VDJ recombination model fitted to out-of-frame rearrangements, and the resulting probabilities were checked against IGoR. In a later analysis, TCR-TCR, TCR-HLA and TCR-CMV co-occurrence was scored with hypergeometric tests, and a repertoire-size bias correction was applied to TCR pairs. A later analysis estimated false discovery rates by permuting HLA or CMV assignments 20 times. In a later analysis, co-occurring TCRs were grouped with DBSCAN, and TCRdist sequence similarity was added when clustering was performed within HLA-allele-positive subsets. Repertoires with fewer than 30,000 or more than 120,000 public chains were left out of co-occurrence clustering, as were five repertoires with anomalous nucleotide sharing. This immuneACCESS table, as held by TCRdb, lists in-frame sequences with V and J called but not all clones. Of the missing ones, under half trace to an unresolved V gene in checked studies; the others have no known cause. V, J and clone size derive from that table, while D and trimming were established from the DNA sequence. Present in this sample are around 120,000 clones, 50% to 65% of which were seen just once. Of the sample, 9% to 10% is held by the ten largest clones.

V is pruned by 4 bases and J by 0 bases, leaving 3 bases of the junction without a gene match. The CDR3 measures 16 amino acids from cysteine to phenylalanine. CDR3 DNA only is kept here, 48 bases in frame from base 1. The germline V gene specifies MGHRA as CDR1 and YSYEKL as CDR2. To note about this clone: The antigen this receptor binds is unknown. It has no much larger one-base neighbor in the sample; base qualities were not kept.

Paper-wide results and their limitations: The presence/absence analyses assumed that sequencing depth was roughly uniform across donors, and that assumption may not be true. Several of the top co-occurrence clusters appeared to be linked to parvovirus B19, influenza, CMV and Epstein-Barr virus, according to a later analysis. According to a later analysis, most CMV-associated TCR beta chains appeared to be HLA-restricted, and the HLA associations seemed to be driven largely by CMV exposure. A further reported finding was that TCR beta sequences accurately predicted the HLA-A and HLA-B alleles for most subjects in the first cohort. While some public TCRs were present in many individuals, most TCR sequences turned up only very rarely across donors. The study gave a list of 150 to 200 TCR beta chains associated with cytomegalovirus. According to a later genetic analysis, donors in an Asian-associated ancestry cluster had fewer N-insertions in productive TCRs than the approximately 710-donor mean. Correlated functional status among segregating V segments might reflect linkage disequilibrium, but an unknown experimental factor could not be ruled out. Broadly in line with IMGT annotations, most TCR beta V segments showed up in productive rearrangements about 87% or about 30% of the time in an earlier analysis of several hundred of the donors. When HLA alleles, especially DR and DQ, strongly co-occurred, TCR associations were difficult to assign to individual alleles. CMV serostatus was the only immune exposure information available for the cohort. The authors suggested that the approach could potentially be extended to other disease states and immunological phenotypes. The classifier was reported to diagnose cytomegalovirus status with high specificity and sensitivity in both the original cohort and the validation cohort. V-gene and J-gene trimming of TCR beta chains was associated with a missense DCLRE1C variant in a later genetic analysis, and the association was replicated in an independent cohort. Some IMGT-functional V segments, including TRBV6-2 and TRBV6-3, could not be told apart with the 87-base-pair reads, so those segments were excluded. Because counts were too low, 15 to 20 rarely observed V segments, including chromosome 9 orphons, were left out of the earlier analysis of some 600 of the donors. In a later analysis, HLA-associated TCR beta chains showed more clonal expansion and lower generation probabilities than non-associated chains that were equally common. HLA typing was unavailable for some donors at each locus, so association tests used only the typed subset. Specific HLA alleles were associated with over 15,000 TCR beta sequences at a false discovery rate of 0.05 in a later analysis. In a later analysis, TCR association rates were found to vary across HLA loci, with the most associated TCRs seen for DRB1 alleles and the fewest for HLA-C alleles. The cohort was sequenced for TCR beta chains only, and without alpha or paired-chain data the features that could be detected were limited. In vitro tests confirmed that a few of the cytomegalovirus-associated TCR beta chains recognize cytomegalovirus antigens. A cluster of highly shared sequence variants was judged likely to be a technical artifact of the sequencing pipeline.

The chain links TRBV4-1 with TRBJ2-4; 10 middle bases align to TRBD1. The clonotype originates from a middle-aged man in good health and CMV-seropositive. Sequencing used PBMCs. The nucleotide sequence is TGCGCCAGCAGCCCTTGGACAGGGGGAGCCAAAAACATTCAGTACTTC. Translated, this gives CASSPWTGGAKNIQYF.